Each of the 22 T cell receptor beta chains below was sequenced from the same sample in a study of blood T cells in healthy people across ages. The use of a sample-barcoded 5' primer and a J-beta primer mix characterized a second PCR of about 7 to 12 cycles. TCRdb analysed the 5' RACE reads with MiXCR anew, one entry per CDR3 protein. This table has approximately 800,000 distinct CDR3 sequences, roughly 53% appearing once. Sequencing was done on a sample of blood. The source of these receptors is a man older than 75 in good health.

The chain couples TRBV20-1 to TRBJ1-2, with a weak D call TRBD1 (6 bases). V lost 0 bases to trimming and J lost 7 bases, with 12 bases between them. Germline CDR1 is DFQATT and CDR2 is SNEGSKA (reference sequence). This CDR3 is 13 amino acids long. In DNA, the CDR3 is TGCAGTGCTAGAGAACTCGGGGGCGGTGGCTACACCTTC. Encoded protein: CSARELGGGGYTF.

CDR3 region: CSVVGPGENYGYTF. CDR3 nucleotides: TGCAGCGTTGTAGGCCCAGGGGAGAACTATGGCTACACCTTC. This chain links TRBV29-1 with TRBJ1-2; D is possibly TRBD1 (6 bases). Trimming pared 4 bases from V and 2 bases from J, leaving 14 bases between. CDR1 SQVTM and CDR2 ANQGSEA come from the germline V gene. This CDR3 comprises 14 residues. The full variable domain, completed using reference TRBV29-1 and TRBJ1-2, is SAVISQKPSRDICQRGTSLTIQCQVDSQVTMMFWYRQQPGQSLTLIATANQGSEATYESGFVIDKFPISRPNLTFSTLTVSNMSPEDSSIYLCSVVGPGENYGYTFGSGTRLTVV.

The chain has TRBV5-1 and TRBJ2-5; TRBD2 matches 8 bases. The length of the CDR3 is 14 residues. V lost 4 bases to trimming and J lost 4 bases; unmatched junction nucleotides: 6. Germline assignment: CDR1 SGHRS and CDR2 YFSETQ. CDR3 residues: CASSPFRGGETQYF. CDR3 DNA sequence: TGCGCCAGCAGCCCCTTCCGGGGGGGAGAGACCCAGTACTTC. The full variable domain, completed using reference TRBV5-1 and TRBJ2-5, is KAGVTQTPRYLIKTRGQQVTLSCSPISGHRSVSWYQQTPGQGLQFLFEYFSETQRNKGNFPGRFSGRQFSNSRSEMNVSTLELGDSALYLCASSPFRGGETQYFGPGTRLLVL.

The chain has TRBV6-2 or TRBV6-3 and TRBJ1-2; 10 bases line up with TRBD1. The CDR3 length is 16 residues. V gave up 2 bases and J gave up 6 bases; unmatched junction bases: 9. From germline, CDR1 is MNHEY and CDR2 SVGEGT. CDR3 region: CASSYPGQGKGDGYTF. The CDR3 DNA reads TGTGCCAGCAGTTACCCGGGACAGGGGAAAGGAGATGGCTACACCTTC.

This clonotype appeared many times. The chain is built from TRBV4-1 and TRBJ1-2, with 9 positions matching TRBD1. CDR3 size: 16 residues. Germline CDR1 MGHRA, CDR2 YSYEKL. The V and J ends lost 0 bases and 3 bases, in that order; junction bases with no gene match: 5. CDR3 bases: TGCGCCAGCAGCCAAGATGTGGACAGGGGTTACTATGGCTACACCTTC. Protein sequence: CASSQDVDRGYYGYTF.

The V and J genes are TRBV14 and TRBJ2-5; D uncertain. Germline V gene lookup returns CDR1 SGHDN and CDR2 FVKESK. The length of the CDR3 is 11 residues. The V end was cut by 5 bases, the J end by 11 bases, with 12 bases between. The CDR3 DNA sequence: TGTGCCAGCAGCTCAGGACCCGCTCAGTACTTC. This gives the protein CASSSGPAQYF.

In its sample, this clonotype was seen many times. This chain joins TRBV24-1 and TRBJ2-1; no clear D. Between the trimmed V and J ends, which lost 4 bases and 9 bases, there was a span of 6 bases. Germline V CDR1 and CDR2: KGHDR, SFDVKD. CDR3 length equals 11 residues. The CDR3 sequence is CATSDGFEQFF. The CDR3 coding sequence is TGTGCCACCAGTGACGGATTTGAGCAGTTCTTC.

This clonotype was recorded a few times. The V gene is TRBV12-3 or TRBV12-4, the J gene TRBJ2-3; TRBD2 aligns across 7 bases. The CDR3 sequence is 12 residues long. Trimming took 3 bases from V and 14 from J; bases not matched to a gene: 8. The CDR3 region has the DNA TGTGCCAGCAGTTTGGGCGGGAGATACGCGTATTTT. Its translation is CASSLGGRYAYF.

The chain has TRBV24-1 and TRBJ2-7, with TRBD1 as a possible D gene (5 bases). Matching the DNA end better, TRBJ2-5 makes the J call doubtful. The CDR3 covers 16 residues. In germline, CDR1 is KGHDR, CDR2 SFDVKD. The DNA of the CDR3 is TGTGCCACCAGTGATCCCCGCCCCGCAGGGAAGGAGACCCAGTACTTC. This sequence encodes CATSDPRPAGKETQYF.

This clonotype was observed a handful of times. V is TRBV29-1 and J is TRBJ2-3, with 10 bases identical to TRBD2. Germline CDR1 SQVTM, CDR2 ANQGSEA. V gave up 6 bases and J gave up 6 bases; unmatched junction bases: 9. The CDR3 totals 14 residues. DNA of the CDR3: TGCAGCGTGGCTCGTAGCGGGAGGTGGGATACGCAGTATTTT. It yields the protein CSVARSGRWDTQYF.

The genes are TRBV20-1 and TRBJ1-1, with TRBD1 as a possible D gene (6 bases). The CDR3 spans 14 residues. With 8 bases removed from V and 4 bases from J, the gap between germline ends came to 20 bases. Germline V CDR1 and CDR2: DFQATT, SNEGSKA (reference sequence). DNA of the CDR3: TGCAGTTTAGTAAGAGGGGGGGCGGGCACTGAAGCTTTCTTT. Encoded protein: CSLVRGGAGTEAFF.

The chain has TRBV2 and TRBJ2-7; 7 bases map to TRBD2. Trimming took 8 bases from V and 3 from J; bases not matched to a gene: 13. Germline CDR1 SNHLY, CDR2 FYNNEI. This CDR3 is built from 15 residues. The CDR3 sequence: CASGGGGTTIYEQYF. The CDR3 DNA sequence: TGTGCCAGCGGGGGTGGTGGGACTACCATCTACGAGCAGTACTTC. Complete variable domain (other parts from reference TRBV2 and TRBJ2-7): EPEVTQTPSHQVTQMGQEVILRCVPISNHLYFYWYRQILGQKVEFLVSFYNNEISEKSEIFDDQFSVERPDGSNFTLKIRSTKLEDSAMYFCASGGGGTTIYEQYFGPGTRLTVT.

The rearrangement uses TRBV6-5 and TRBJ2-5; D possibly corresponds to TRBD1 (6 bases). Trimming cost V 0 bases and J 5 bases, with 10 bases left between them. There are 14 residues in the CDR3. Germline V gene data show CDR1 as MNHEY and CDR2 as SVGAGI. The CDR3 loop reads CASSYSRGWETQYF. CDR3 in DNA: TGTGCCAGCAGTTACTCGAGGGGGTGGGAGACCCAGTACTTC.

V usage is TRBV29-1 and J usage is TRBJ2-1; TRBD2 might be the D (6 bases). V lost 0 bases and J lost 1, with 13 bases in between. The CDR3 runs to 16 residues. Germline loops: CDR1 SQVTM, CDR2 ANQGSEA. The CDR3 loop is CSVEESPGRSYNEQFF. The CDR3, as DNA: TGCAGCGTTGAAGAGTCCCCAGGGAGGTCCTACAATGAGCAGTTCTTC.

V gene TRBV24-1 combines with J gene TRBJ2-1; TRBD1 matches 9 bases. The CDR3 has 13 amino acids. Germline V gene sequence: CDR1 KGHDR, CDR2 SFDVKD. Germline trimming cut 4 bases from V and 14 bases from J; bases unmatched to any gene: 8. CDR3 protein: CATSELDRGIKFF. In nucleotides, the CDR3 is TGTGCCACCAGTGAACTCGACAGGGGGATCAAGTTCTTC.

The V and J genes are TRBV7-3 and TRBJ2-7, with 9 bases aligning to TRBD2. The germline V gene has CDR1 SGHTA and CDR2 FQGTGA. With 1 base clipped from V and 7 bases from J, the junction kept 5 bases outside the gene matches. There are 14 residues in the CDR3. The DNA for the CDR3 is TGTGCCAGCAGCTTAAGAGCGGGAGGTCTGGAGCAGTACTTC. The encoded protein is CASSLRAGGLEQYF. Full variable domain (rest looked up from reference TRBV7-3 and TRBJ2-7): GAGVSQTPSNKVTEKGKYVELRCDPISGHTALYWYRQSLGQGPEFLIYFQGTGAADDSGLPNDRFFAVRPEGSVSTLKIQRTERGDSAVYLCASSLRAGGLEQYFGPGTRLTVT.

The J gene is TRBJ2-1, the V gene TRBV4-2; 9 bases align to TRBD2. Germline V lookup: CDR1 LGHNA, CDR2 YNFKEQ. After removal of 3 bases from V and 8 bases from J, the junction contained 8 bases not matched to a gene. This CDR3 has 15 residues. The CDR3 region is CASSQRLAVEDEQFF. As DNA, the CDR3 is TGTGCCAGCAGCCAGAGACTAGCGGTAGAGGATGAGCAGTTCTTC.

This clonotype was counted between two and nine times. The CDR3: CATSRPVPGDPLSGANVLTF. In DNA, the CDR3 is TGTGCCACCAGCAGACCCGTCCCCGGGGACCCTCTCTCTGGGGCCAACGTCCTGACTTTC. The V gene is TRBV15, the J gene TRBJ2-6; D possibly matches TRBD1 or TRBD2 (5 bases each). V lost 2 bases, J lost 0 bases, and 20 bases lay in between. The CDR3 is 20 amino acids. Germline CDR1 is LNHNV and CDR2 is YYDKDF (reference sequence). Drawing the rest from reference TRBV15 and TRBJ2-6, the complete variable domain is DAMVIQNPRYQVTQFGKPVTLSCSQTLNHNVMYWYQQKSSQAPKLLFHYYDKDFNNEADTPDNFQSRRPNTSFCFLDIRSPGLGDTAMYLCATSRPVPGDPLSGANVLTFGAGSRLTVL.

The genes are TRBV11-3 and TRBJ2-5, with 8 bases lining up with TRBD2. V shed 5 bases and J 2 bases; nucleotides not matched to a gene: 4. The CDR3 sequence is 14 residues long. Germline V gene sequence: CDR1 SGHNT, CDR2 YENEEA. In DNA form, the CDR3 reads TGTGCCAGCAGCATTGGCGGGGGGCAAGAGACCCAGTACTTC. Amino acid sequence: CASSIGGGQETQYF.

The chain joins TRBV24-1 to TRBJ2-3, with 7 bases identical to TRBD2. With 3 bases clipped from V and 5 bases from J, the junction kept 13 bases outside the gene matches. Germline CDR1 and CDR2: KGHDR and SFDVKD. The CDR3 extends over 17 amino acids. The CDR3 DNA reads TGTGCCACCAGTGATCCCCGGACAAGGACTAGGGGAGATACGCAGTATTTT. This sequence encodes CATSDPRTRTRGDTQYF.

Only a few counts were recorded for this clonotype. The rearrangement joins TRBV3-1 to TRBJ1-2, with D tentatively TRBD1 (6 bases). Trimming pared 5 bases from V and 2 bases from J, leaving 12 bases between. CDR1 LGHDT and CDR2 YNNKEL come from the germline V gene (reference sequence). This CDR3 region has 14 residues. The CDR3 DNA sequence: TGTGCCAGCAGCAGGGGGGACGGAAACTATGGCTACACCTTC. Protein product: CASSRGDGNYGYTF.

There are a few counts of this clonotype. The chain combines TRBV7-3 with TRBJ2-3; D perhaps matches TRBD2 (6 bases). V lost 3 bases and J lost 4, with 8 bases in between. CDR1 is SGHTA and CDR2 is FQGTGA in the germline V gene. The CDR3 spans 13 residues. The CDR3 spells CASSFRRADTQYF. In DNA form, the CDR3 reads TGTGCCAGCAGCTTTAGGAGGGCAGATACGCAGTATTTT.